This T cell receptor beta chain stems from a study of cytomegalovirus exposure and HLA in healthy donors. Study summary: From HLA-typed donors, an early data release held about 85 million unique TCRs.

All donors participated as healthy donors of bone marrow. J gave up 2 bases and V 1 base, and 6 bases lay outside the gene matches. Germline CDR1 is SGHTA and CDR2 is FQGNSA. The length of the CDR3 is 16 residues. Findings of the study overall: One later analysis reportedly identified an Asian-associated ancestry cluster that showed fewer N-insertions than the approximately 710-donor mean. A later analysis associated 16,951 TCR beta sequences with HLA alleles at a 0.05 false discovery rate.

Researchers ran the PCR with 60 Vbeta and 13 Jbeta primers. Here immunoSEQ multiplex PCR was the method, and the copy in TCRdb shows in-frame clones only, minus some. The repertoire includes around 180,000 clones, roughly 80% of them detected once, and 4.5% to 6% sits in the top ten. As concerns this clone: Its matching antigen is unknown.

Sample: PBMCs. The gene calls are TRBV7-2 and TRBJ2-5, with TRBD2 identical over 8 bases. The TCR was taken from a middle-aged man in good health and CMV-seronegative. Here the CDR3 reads CASSLVGPSGQETQYF. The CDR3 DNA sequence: TGTGCCAGCAGCTTAGTGGGCCCTAGCGGGCAAGAGACCCAGTACTTC.